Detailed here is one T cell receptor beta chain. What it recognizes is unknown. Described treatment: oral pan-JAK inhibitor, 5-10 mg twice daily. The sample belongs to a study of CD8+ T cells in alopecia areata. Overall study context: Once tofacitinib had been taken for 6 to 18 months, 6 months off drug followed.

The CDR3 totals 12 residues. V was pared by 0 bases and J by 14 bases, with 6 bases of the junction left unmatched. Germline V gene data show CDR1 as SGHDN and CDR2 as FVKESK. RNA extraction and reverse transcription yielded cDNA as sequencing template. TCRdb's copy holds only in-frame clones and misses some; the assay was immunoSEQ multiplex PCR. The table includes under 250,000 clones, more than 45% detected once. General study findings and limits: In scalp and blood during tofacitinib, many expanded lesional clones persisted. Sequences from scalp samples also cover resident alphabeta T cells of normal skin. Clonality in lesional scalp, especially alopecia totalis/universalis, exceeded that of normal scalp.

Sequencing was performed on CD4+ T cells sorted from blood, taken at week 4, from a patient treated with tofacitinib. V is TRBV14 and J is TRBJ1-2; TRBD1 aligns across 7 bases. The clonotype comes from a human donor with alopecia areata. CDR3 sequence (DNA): TGTGCCAGCAGCCAAGATCGCAGGGGGGCGACCTTC. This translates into CASSQDRRGATF.